This entry is about one T cell receptor (beta chain). Which antigen it targets is not known. Base qualities were left out, and no much larger clone turns up one base away. This record belongs to a study of a mutant IDH1 vaccine in newly diagnosed glioma (dated by TCRdb to about 2021). General notes on the study: Of the 32 patients who were treated, around 60% were male and approximately 38% were female, and the mean age was about 40 years. Prior to enrollment, patients had been given standard therapy consisting of radiotherapy alone, temozolomide alone, or radiochemotherapy with temozolomide, with the combination given to most patients. Peripheral blood was drawn at six visits: V03 (baseline), V05, V07, V10, V12 and V13. Longitudinal TCRB deep sequencing was performed for about two dozen treated patients wherever samples were available for exploratory analyses. Points the paper makes about the study in general: It was noted by the authors that analyses of patient blood samples could not be reproduced owing to sample limitations. Changes in the top peripheral T cell clonotypes picked up by TCRB sequencing did not appear to be linked to pseudoprogression. Immune responses induced by the vaccine were seen in 93.3% of patients across multiple MHC alleles. PBMC samples for TCRB deep sequencing were selected based on availability.

The protocol used for the library was the immunoSEQ multiplex PCR assay. Following the manufacturer's protocol, the hsTCRB Kit was used to amplify rearranged TCR beta chain sequences. An Illumina MiSeq was used to sequence the TCRB libraries. On the study's bioinformatics: The kit vendor's proprietary platform handled demultiplexing, trimming and gene mapping. The source is immuneACCESS, and TCRdb retained only in-frame sequences with V and J called. Part of the clones is not carried over; for the studies checked, unresolved V genes explain less than half of this, and the remainder is unexplained. V and J calls and clone size are as listed in that table; D and trimming were resolved from the DNA. This sample lists roughly 38,000 clones; about 73% were detected once. The ten largest account for 7.5% to 10% of the sample. CDR1 and CDR2 (SNHLY, FYNNEI) derive from the germline V gene. At the junction V is shortened by 1 base and J by 3 bases, with 10 bases in between. The CDR3 spans 15 residues, from the cysteine through the phenylalanine. Only CDR3 DNA is held: 45 bases, read in frame from base 1.

According to the study, the label for this sample's time point signals: baseline, week 1 (first vaccination visit). The treatment or condition label, as the study defines it: pre-vaccination baseline after standard-of-care therapy. The donors had newly diagnosed IDH1-mutant astrocytomas of WHO grade 3 or 4 that showed loss of nuclear ATRX. The samples were drawn from NOA16, a multicentre, single-arm, open-label phase I trial in Germany that tested a mutant IDH1 peptide vaccine in humans for the first time. Blood drawn at visit V03 was used as the baseline sample for immunogenicity testing. The DNeasy Blood and Tissue Kit was used to extract genomic DNA from EDTA blood for TCRB sequencing.

The sequence derives from a man aged 35 to 55 with glioma. Some clones in this sample may be carry-over from other donors' samples. The rearranged segments are TRBV2 and TRBJ1-5, with TRBD1 as a weak D call on 5 bases. This specimen was PBMCs, taken from a glioma patient treated with radiotherapy, temozolomide or both. The CDR3 sequence is CASSEGGDLNQPQHF. The nucleotide sequence is given as TGTGCCAGCAGTGAAGGAGGGGACCTCAATCAGCCCCAGCATTTT. This CDR3, with the reference TRBV2 and TRBJ1-5 proteins standing in past its ends, gives the full variable domain EPEVTQTPSHQVTQMGQEVILRCVPISNHLYFYWYRQILGQKVEFLVSFYNNEISEKSEIFDDQFSVERPDGSNFTLKIRSTKLEDSAMYFCASSEGGDLNQPQHFGDGTRLSIL.